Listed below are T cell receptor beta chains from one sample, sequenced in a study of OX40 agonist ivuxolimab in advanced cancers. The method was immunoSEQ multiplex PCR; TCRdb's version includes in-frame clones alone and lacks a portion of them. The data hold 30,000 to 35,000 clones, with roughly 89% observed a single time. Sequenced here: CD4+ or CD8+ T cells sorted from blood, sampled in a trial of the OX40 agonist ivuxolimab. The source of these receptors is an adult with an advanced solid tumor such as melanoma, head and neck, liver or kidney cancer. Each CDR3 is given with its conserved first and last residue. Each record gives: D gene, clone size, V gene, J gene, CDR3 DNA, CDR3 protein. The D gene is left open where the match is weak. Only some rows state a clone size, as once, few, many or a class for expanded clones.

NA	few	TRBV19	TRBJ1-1	TGTGCCAGTATAGGGACCAGGGCTTTCTTT	CASIGTRAFF
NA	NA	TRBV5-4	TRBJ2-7	TGTGCCAGCAGCTTGGACAGCAGTGGGGAGCAGTACTTC	CASSLDSSGEQYF
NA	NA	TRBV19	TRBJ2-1	TGTGCCAGTAGCCTGTCGGGCGGCTCCTACAATGAGCAGTTCTTC	CASSLSGGSYNEQFF
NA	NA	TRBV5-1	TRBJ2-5	TGCGCCAGCAGCTATCAACCCAGAAACGCGGGGGCAGGGCAAGAGACCCAGTACTTC	CASSYQPRNAGAGQETQYF
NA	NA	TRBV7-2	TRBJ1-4	TGTGCCAGCAGCTTGGACCGGGCAAATGAAAAACTGTTTTTT	CASSLDRANEKLFF
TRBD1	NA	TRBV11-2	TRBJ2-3	TGTGCCAGCAGCACTAGGACAGGGGACACAGATACGCAGTATTTT	CASSTRTGDTDTQYF
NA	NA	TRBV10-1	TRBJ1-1	TGCGCCAGCAGTCCCTCCATCGGGACTGAAGCTTTCTTT	CASSPSIGTEAFF
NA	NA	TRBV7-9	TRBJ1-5	TGTGCCAGCAGCAAAGGGGCAGGGTCGTTCGGTCAGCCCCAGCATTTT	CASSKGAGSFGQPQHF
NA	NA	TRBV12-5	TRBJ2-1	TGTGCTAGTGCCCTAGGGGCAGACTCCTACAATGAGCAGTTCTTC	CASALGADSYNEQFF
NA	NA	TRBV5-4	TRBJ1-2	TGTGCCAGCAGCTTGGATTATGTGGCTAGCTATGGCTACACCTTC	CASSLDYVASYGYTF
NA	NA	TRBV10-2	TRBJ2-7	TGCGCCAGCCTGGGGCAATACGAGCAGTACTTC	CASLGQYEQYF
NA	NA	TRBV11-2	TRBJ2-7	TGTGCCAGCAGCCCGAACCTTAGGGAGCAGTACTTC	CASSPNLREQYF
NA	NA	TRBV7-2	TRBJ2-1	TGTGCCAGCAGCTTAGAAATGAGTGGCCCGCGCTCCTACAATGAGCAGTTCTTC	CASSLEMSGPRSYNEQFF
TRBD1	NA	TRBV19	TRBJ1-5	TGTGCCAGTAGTCGGGGGACAGGGATGAATCAGCCCCAGCATTTT	CASSRGTGMNQPQHF
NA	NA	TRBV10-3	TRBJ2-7	TGTGCCATCAGTGAGCCGGGATCGAGCTCCTACGAGCAGTACTTC	CAISEPGSSSYEQYF
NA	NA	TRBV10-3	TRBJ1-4	TGTGCCATCAGTGAGTCTCTTGACTCGGATGAAAAACTGTTTTTT	CAISESLDSDEKLFF
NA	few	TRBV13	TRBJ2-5	TGTGCCAGCAGCCCCCAAGGGGGATCGGGGGAGACCCAGTACTTC	CASSPQGGSGETQYF
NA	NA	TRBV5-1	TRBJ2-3	TGCGCCAGCAGAAAAGGGCCGGAAAGCACAGCAGATACGCAGTATTTT	CASRKGPESTADTQYF
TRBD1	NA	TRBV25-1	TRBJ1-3	TGTGCCAGCAGTCAAGGGGGCCAGCGAGGAAACACCATATATTTT	CASSQGGQRGNTIYF
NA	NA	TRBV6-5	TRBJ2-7	TGTGCCAGCAGGAAAAGCTATGGCAACGAGCAGTACTTC	CASRKSYGNEQYF
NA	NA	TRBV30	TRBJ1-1	TGTGCCTGGTCTCAGGCCCGCGCCACTGAAGCTTTCTTT	CAWSQARATEAFF
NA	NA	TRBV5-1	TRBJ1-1	TGCGCCAGCAGCCGGCTTAACACTGAAGCTTTCTTT	CASSRLNTEAFF
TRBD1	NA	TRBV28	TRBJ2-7	TGTGCCAGCAAACAGGGGTCCATCCACGAGCAGTACTTC	CASKQGSIHEQYF
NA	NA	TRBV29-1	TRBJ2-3	TGCAGCGTTAGGTCAGGGTCTAGCACAGATACGCAGTATTTT	CSVRSGSSTDTQYF
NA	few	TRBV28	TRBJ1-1	TGTGCCATCCTCGGGATGAACACTGAAGCTTTCTTT	CAILGMNTEAFF
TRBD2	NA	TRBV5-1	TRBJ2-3	TGCGCCAGCAGCTTGGGACTAGCGGGGGGGCCGGGGACAGATACGCAGTATTTT	CASSLGLAGGPGTDTQYF
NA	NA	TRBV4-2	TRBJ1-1	TGTGCCAGCAGCCAAGCTGGACAGTCGAACACTGAAGCTTTCTTT	CASSQAGQSNTEAFF
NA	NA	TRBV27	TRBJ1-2	TGTGCCAGCAGTTTCTCAGGGAAGGGTGGCTACACCTTC	CASSFSGKGGYTF
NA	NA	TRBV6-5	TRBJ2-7	TGTGCCAGCAGTTCAGGGGCGGGCAACTCCTACGAGCAGTACTTC	CASSSGAGNSYEQYF
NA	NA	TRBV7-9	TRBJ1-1	TGTGCCAGCAGCTTACTTGGGGGTGGGGGGGGTCCTTTCTTT	CASSLLGGGGGPFF
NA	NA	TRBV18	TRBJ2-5	TGTGCCAGCTCATCTGATCAGGAAGAGACCCAGTACTTC	CASSSDQEETQYF
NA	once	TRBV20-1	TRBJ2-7	TGCAGTGCTAGGGTCGGGCCCGAGCAGTACTTC	CSARVGPEQYF
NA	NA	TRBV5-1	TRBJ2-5	TGCGCCAGCAGGGAGGCGGAGACCCAGTACTTC	CASREAETQYF
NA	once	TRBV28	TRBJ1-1	TGTGCCAGCCGTGGGCGGCATTCCATGAACACTGAAGCTTTCTTT	CASRGRHSMNTEAFF
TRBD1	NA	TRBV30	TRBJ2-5	TGTGCCTGGAGTGTCCGACAGGGGGGGGGCTTAGAGACCCAGTACTTC	CAWSVRQGGGLETQYF
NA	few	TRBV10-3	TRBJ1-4	TGTGCCATCAGTGACGCCAAGGGGGCTAATGAAAAACTGTTTTTT	CAISDAKGANEKLFF
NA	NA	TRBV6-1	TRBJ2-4	TGTGCCAGCAGTGAGGGGCCAGCCGTCCGGAACATTCAGTACTTC	CASSEGPAVRNIQYF
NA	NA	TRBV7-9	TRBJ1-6	TGTGCCGGCAGCGCCCAGGGTGAGGGCTCACCCCTCCACTTT	CAGSAQGEGSPLHF
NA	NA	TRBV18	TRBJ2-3	TGTGCCAGCTCACAAGGACAGCTAGATACGCAGTATTTT	CASSQGQLDTQYF
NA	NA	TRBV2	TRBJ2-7	TGTGCCAGCAGTCTCTACGAGCAGTACTTC	CASSLYEQYF
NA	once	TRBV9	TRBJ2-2	TGTGCCAGCAAGGGCGATGTGAACACCGGGGAGCTGTTTTTT	CASKGDVNTGELFF
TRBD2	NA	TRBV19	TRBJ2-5	TGTGCCAGTAGTATAGGAACTAGCGGGGCTCCGGGGAAGACCCAGTACTTC	CASSIGTSGAPGKTQYF
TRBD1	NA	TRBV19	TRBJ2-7	TGTGCCAGTAGTTCCACCGGGACAGGGGACGAGCAGTACTTC	CASSSTGTGDEQYF
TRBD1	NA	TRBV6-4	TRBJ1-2	TGTGCCAGCAGTCAGGACAGGGGGCAAAGTGGCTACACCTTC	CASSQDRGQSGYTF
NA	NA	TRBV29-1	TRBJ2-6	TGCAGCGTTGATGGGGTTGAGGCCAACGTCCTGACTTTC	CSVDGVEANVLTF
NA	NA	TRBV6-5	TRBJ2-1	TGTGCCAGCAGTTACTCGGGAAGACTTTACAATGAGCAGTTCTTC	CASSYSGRLYNEQFF
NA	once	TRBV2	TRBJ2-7	TGTGCCAGCAGCCCCGTAGGGTACGAGCAGTACTTC	CASSPVGYEQYF
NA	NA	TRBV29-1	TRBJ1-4	TGCAGCGTTGATCGGTCCGGGGAGGTTGAAAAACTGTTTTTT	CSVDRSGEVEKLFF
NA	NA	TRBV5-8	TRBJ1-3	TGTGCCAGCAGCGGAGTCGTAGCTGGAAACACCATATATTTT	CASSGVVAGNTIYF
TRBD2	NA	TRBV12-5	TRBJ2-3	TGTGCTAGTGGTTTGGGGACTAGCGGGTCTCCAGGGGATACGCAGTATTTT	CASGLGTSGSPGDTQYF
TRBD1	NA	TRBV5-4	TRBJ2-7	TGTGCCAGCAGATTCGACAGGGCCATCCTCGACGAGCAGTACTTC	CASRFDRAILDEQYF
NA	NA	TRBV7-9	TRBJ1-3	TGTGCCAGCAGCTTAGACGGCCTCTCCTCTACCACCATATATTTT	CASSLDGLSSTTIYF
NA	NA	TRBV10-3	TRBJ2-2	TGTGCCAGCAGTTCTCCCCCCTGGGAGCTGTTTTTT	CASSSPPWELFF
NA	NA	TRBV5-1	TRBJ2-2	TGCGCCAGCAGCTGGGGCAGCGAGAACACCGGGGAGCTGTTTTTT	CASSWGSENTGELFF
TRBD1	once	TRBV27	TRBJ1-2	TGTGCCAGCAGTACAGGGACAGGGGCTAACTATGGCTACACCTTC	CASSTGTGANYGYTF
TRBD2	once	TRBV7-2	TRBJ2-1	TGTGCCAGCAGCCCCGGACTAGGGTACAACAATGAGCAGTTCTTC	CASSPGLGYNNEQFF
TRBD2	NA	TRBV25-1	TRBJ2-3	TGTGCCAGCAGTGGGTCTAGCGGACCCACAGATACGCAGTATTTT	CASSGSSGPTDTQYF